This T cell receptor (beta chain) stems from a study of OX40 agonist ivuxolimab in advanced cancers. With respect to the entire study: The costimulatory receptor OX40 (CD134) was targeted by ivuxolimab, a fully human IgG2 agonistic monoclonal antibody. Partial responses occurred in three dose-escalation patients, of whom one had hepatocellular carcinoma and two had cutaneous melanoma. Peripheral TCRbeta sequencing was intended to test whether TCR sequence diversity was altered and clonal T-cell expansion was caused by ivuxolimab. The paper describes the monotherapy dose-escalation part (N of about 52 patients) of the phase I trial of ivuxolimab. Prior anti-PD-1, anti-PD-L1 or anti-CTLA-4 therapy was permitted, and checkpoint inhibitors had been received by 30% to 40% of dose-escalation patients. Among the roughly 50 dose-escalation patients, about 20 had hepatocellular carcinoma, 15 or so melanoma, 9 renal cell carcinoma and 9 head and neck cancer. The dose-escalation cohort was roughly 87% male with a mean age of approximately 60 years, ranging from 23 to 79. Intravenous ivuxolimab was administered to patients every 2 weeks at six dose levels: 0.01, 0.1, 0.3, 1.5, 3 and 10 mg/kg.

Genomic DNA was isolated from the sorted cells so that the TCRbeta CDR3 region could be sequenced. The immunoSEQ Assay was used for sequencing of TCRbeta CDR3 regions. TCRdb provides this immuneACCESS table in a form limited to in-frame rearrangements. Some clones are lacking; in checked studies, under half of them reflect an unresolved V gene, and why the rest are absent is not known. The sample table shows tens of thousands of clones, and less than 90% are seen once. Roughly 3.4% of the sample is held by the ten biggest clonotypes. Study-wide findings and limitations: Low levels of normalized T-cell clonal expansion were also shown by some nonresponding patients. On average, CD8+ T cells showed more expanded clones than CD4+ T cells after ivuxolimab. In partial responders in the 0.1-3.0 mg/kg groups, normalized peripheral clonal expansion was found to be among the lowest, especially among CD8+ T cells. The antigen specificity of the clonally expanded peripheral T cells was not determined. At doses from 0.1 to 3.0 mg/kg, clonal expansion was seen in both CD4+ and CD8+ blood T cells between baseline and week 6.

As regards this clone: No cognate antigen has been identified for it. No much larger clonotype is one base removed from it; base qualities were not supplied.

The trial excluded patients who had a history of autoimmune disease or who were on systemic immunosuppression. Peripheral blood for TCR sequencing was collected from all dose cohorts at baseline, on cycle 4 day 1, and on cycle 7 day 1. The samples were drawn from a first-in-human, open-label, multicenter phase I dose-escalation trial of ivuxolimab. The trial enrolled adults with locally advanced or metastatic head and neck squamous cell, hepatocellular, melanoma or renal cell carcinoma. Before TCR sequencing, CD4+ T cells and CD8+ T cells were sorted from peripheral blood as separate populations. The germline V gene (reference sequence) specifies GTSNPN as CDR1 and SVGIG as CDR2. Trimming accounts for 2 bases at V and 1 base at J, while the number of junction bases matched to no gene is 7. Its CDR3 holds 15 amino acids, cysteine through phenylalanine. Only the CDR3 DNA is retained, 45 bases long and in frame from the first base.

The receptor was derived from an adult with an advanced solid tumor such as melanoma, head and neck, liver or kidney cancer. The specimen comprised CD4+ or CD8+ T cells sorted from blood, sampled in a trial of the OX40 agonist ivuxolimab. The chain employs TRBV30 and TRBJ1-2; a stretch of 7 junction bases matches TRBD1. The DNA sequence reads TGTGCCTGGAGTCCTTTCGGGACAGTTAACTATGGCTACACCTTC. This encodes CAWSPFGTVNYGYTF.